This T cell receptor beta chain came from a study of blood T cell repertoires in COVID-19. As for the study in general: COVID-19 samples from acute and convalescent phases originated in the United States, Italy and Spain. From T cells, B-cell-depleted T cells, or PBMCs came the material, which was cDNA or gDNA.

A Seattle source enrolled patients during active infection and followed them longitudinally. In the authors' workflow: Amplification of reference gene primers provided the estimated nucleated cell counts. Profiling relied on immunoSEQ multiplex PCR, and the TCRdb table lists in-frame clones only, not all of them. V, J and clone size derive from that table, while D and trimming were established from the DNA sequence. Here the sample spans 300,000 to 400,000 clones, about nine tenths being singletons. CDR3 size: 15 residues. From germline, CDR1 is SGHRS and CDR2 YFSETQ. The V and J ends lost 4 bases and 0 bases, in that order; junction bases with no gene match: 6.

The rearrangement links TRBV5-1 to TRBJ1-1; 7 bases align to TRBD1. The sequencing input was peripheral blood. The clonotype originates from a woman between 50 and 59 years old with COVID-19, enrolled during active disease. This CDR3 reads CASSTVQGMNTEAFF. The CDR3, as DNA: TGCGCCAGCAGCACGGTACAGGGGATGAACACTGAAGCTTTCTTT.